Below, 13 T cell receptor beta chains from the same sample are listed, as sequenced in a study of shared clonotypes between healthy human individuals. Produced via immunoSEQ multiplex PCR; TCRdb's table is partial and in-frame only. Of around 2,000,000 clones listed, roughly 94% were seen once; the top ten hold around 0.13%. The specimen sequenced was naive CD4+ T cells sorted from blood. The subset: CD45RA+ positively selected. Receptor source: a man aged 18 to 29 in good health.

The rearrangement links TRBV5-4 to TRBJ2-5; TRBD1 agrees at 8 bases. The V segment lost 4 bases and the J segment 5 bases; nucleotides outside the gene matches: 10. The CDR3 is made up of 15 amino acids. The germline V gene has CDR1 SGHNT and CDR2 YYREEE (reference sequence). DNA for the CDR3: TGTGCCAGCAGCCAAAAAACGACAGGGGCTGAGACCCAGTACTTC. Amino acid sequence: CASSQKTTGAETQYF.

V and J are TRBV5-3 and TRBJ1-4; possibly TRBD1 for D (5 bases). TRBV5-3 is designated an ORF whose function remains uncertain. The CDR3 sequence is 15 residues long. Trimming took off 4 bases at V and 6 bases at J, with 16 bases between the two ends. The CDR3 sequence is CARSLEAGTDEKLFF. The CDR3 DNA reads as TGTGCCAGAAGCCTGGAGGCCGGGACTGATGAAAAACTGTTTTTT.

This clone was found once. This sequence joins TRBV4-1 and TRBJ2-2; unclear D gene. V was clipped by 4 bases and J by 6 bases, with 9 bases between them. The CDR3 is 13 residues long. Germline V lookup: CDR1 MGHRA, CDR2 YSYEKL. Here the CDR3 DNA reads TGCGCCAGCAGCCTCCAGCCCCCCGGGGAGCTGTTTTTT. Amino acid sequence: CASSLQPPGELFF.

The chain employs TRBV9 and TRBJ2-2; D might be TRBD1 or TRBD2, each matching 6 bases. With 4 bases removed from V and 0 bases from J, the gap between germline ends came to 16 bases. Looked up from germline, CDR1 is SGDLS and CDR2 is YYNGEE. CDR3 length equals 17 residues. Here the CDR3 reads CASSLPLGGSNTGELFF. Written as DNA, the CDR3 is TGTGCCAGCAGCCTCCCCCTAGGGGGGTCGAACACCGGGGAGCTGTTTTTT.

V and J are TRBV6-5 and TRBJ2-7; TRBD2 might be the D (6 bases). Trimming shortened V by 8 bases and J by 4 bases, and 18 bases separated the two germline ends. Germline CDR1 is MNHEY and CDR2 is SVGAGI. The CDR3 loop spans 14 amino acids. The CDR3 DNA is TGTGCCAGCGGGGGGTTAGATTCACGATACGAGCAGTACTTC. Its translation is CASGGLDSRYEQYF.

The rearrangement joins TRBV28 to TRBJ1-1; tentative D call: TRBD1 (6 bases). The V end lost 4 bases, the J end lost 11 bases, and 14 bases lay between the germline ends. Germline CDR1 MDHEN, CDR2 SYDVKM. CDR3 size: 12 residues. The CDR3 protein is CASSYYRERAFF. The CDR3 DNA reads TGTGCCAGCAGTTACTACAGGGAGCGGGCTTTCTTT.

This chain uses TRBV2 with TRBJ2-3; D is ambiguous. V was shortened by 3 bases and J by 2 bases, with 12 bases between the two germline ends. CDR3 length: 15 residues. Germline loops: CDR1 SNHLY, CDR2 FYNNEI. The CDR3, as DNA: TGTGCCAGCAGTGACGCTCAGACTTCCACAGATACGCAGTATTTT. Amino acid sequence: CASSDAQTSTDTQYF. Combining the CDR3 with reference TRBV2 and TRBJ2-3 gives the whole variable domain EPEVTQTPSHQVTQMGQEVILRCVPISNHLYFYWYRQILGQKVEFLVSFYNNEISEKSEIFDDQFSVERPDGSNFTLKIRSTKLEDSAMYFCASSDAQTSTDTQYFGPGTRLTVL.

The chain's CDR3 is CASSLERTSALEYEQYF. The DNA for the CDR3 is TGCGCCAGCAGCTTGGAAAGGACTAGCGCGCTCGAGTACGAGCAGTACTTC. This chain uses TRBV5-1 with TRBJ2-7; 9 bases fit TRBD2. Germline CDR1 and CDR2: SGHRS and YFSETQ. The length of the CDR3 is 17 residues. Trimming at V came to 0 bases and at J to 4 bases, leaving 11 bases not matched to a gene.

Concerning this clone itself: A clone one base away is much larger, so this may be a read error. The chain joins TRBV20-1 to TRBJ2-3; D not resolved. Germline CDR1 and CDR2: DFQATT and SNEGSKA (reference sequence). The CDR3 is made up of 11 amino acids. V was cut by 6 bases and J by 8 bases, with 12 bases left in between. CDR3 amino acids: CSASSVGTQYF. Written as DNA, the CDR3 is TGCAGTGCGTCAAGTGTAGGTACGCAGTATTTT.

This rearrangement joins TRBV6-5 to TRBJ1-2; 9 bases align to TRBD1. V dropped 10 bases and J dropped 7; count of bases not matched to a gene: 10. Per germline, CDR1 MNHEY and CDR2 SVGAGI. The CDR3 is 13 residues long. The CDR3 sequence: CATRTGGASGYTF. The CDR3 nucleotides read TGTGCCACCAGAACAGGGGGCGCTTCTGGCTACACCTTC.

The chain has TRBV6-6 and TRBJ1-1; D ambiguous. Germline CDR1 reads MNHNY; CDR2 reads SVGAGI (reference sequence). CDR3 length: 11 residues. V shed 7 bases and J shed 6 bases, with 9 bases lying between them. CDR3 nucleotide sequence: TGTGCCAGCAACAGTGAACCTGAAGCTTTCTTT. Protein product: CASNSEPEAFF.

This sequence joins TRBV28 and TRBJ1-4; 10 bases map to TRBD1. This CDR3 has 17 residues. Germline CDR1 MDHEN, CDR2 SYDVKM. Trimming cost V 4 bases and J 0 bases; bases outside gene matches: 5. CDR3 residues: CASSSRDRGTTNEKLFF. The CDR3 DNA is TGTGCCAGCAGTTCGCGGGACAGGGGAACAACTAATGAAAAACTGTTTTTT.

The CDR3 nucleotides read TGTGCCAGCAGCCCAAGGGGGCAGGGGGCTTCCTACGAGCAGTACTTC. Its translation is CASSPRGQGASYEQYF. V gene TRBV5-4 combines with J gene TRBJ2-7; 8 nucleotides agree with TRBD1. The CDR3 contains 16 residues. V was clipped by 4 bases and J by 1 base; unmatched bases: 10. Germline V CDR1 and CDR2: SGHNT, YYREEE (reference sequence).